This record concerns one TCR beta chain sequence. Germline V gene data show CDR1 as SGDLS and CDR2 as YYNGEE. The CDR3 covers 15 residues. V lost 4 bases and J 4 bases, leaving 17 bases between the germline ends. Clones were sequenced by immunoSEQ multiplex PCR, and TCRdb holds only the in-frame ones, with some missing. The sample yields about 17,000 clones, approximately 72% seen once. Treatment described: randomized to nivolumab then ipilimumab (arm A) or the reverse (arm B). This record comes from a study of sequential checkpoint blockade in melanoma. This material consisted of CD8+ T cells sorted from blood (inferred from file names), taken from a patient given nivolumab and ipilimumab in sequence. The receptor's source is a human donor with melanoma. The chain uses TRBV9 and TRBJ1-2; D call uncertain. The CDR3 DNA sequence: TGTGCCAGCAGCCCCTCGGACTCCTCCCCCTATGGCTACACCTTC. Protein product: CASSPSDSSPYGYTF.